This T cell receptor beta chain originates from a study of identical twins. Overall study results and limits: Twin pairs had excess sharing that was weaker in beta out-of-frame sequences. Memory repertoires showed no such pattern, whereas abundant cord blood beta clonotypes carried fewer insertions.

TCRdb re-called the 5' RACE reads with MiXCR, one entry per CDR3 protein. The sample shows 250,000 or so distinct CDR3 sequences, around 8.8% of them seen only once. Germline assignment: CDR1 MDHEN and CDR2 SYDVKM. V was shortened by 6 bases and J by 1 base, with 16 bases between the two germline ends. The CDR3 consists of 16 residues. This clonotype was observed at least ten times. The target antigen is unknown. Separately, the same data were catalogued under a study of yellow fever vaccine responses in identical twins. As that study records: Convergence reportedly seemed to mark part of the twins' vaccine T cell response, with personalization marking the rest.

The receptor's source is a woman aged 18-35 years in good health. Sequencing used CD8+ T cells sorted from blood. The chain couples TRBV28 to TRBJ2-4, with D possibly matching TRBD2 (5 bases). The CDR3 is CASSPGLTGAKNIQYF. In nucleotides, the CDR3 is TGTGCCAGCAGCCCCGGCCTGACGGGGGCCAAAAACATTCAGTACTTC.